This T cell receptor (beta chain) was found in a study of shared T cell receptors in the human thymus. Sequenced by immunoSEQ multiplex PCR; TCRdb stores in-frame clones only, minus some. The table has over 650,000 clones, about 90% seen once. Germline V lookup: CDR1 SNHLY, CDR2 FYNNEI. CDR3 length equals 16 residues. V was pared by 6 bases and J by 7 bases, with 14 bases of the junction left unmatched. This same sample was also taken into another study, of human thymus T cells. That publication notes: Donors consisted of healthy Finnish infants (having corrective surgery for congenital heart defects). Thymus was obtained from resections taken during corrective heart surgery. In thymic and blood repertoires alike, V and J usage looked biased.

The source of this sequence is a boy younger than two with a congenital heart defect. The sequencing input was thymocytes. The chain is built from TRBV2 and TRBJ2-1; TRBD2 agrees at 8 bases. The CDR3 is CASSRPSGSRMNEQFF. The CDR3 region has the DNA TGTGCCAGCAGCCGACCGAGCGGGAGTAGGATGAATGAGCAGTTCTTC.